This T cell receptor beta chain was retrieved from a study of blood T cell repertoires in COVID-19. About the study: The samples span acute and convalescent COVID-19 from the United States, Italy and Spain. Sources were T cells, B-cell-depleted T cells, or PBMCs; the material itself was cDNA or gDNA.

Only one count was recorded for this clone. In the source study's methods: Cell counts per sample came from amplifying reference gene primers. The method was immunoSEQ multiplex PCR; TCRdb's version includes in-frame clones alone and lacks a portion of them. That table supplies the V and J calls and clone size; D and trimming were determined from the DNA. The profile shows 120,000 or so clones, around 90% of them singletons. The clonotype was recovered from a human donor in a cohort sampled during active COVID-19. The specimen was peripheral blood.

In nucleotides, the CDR3 is TGTGCCAGCAGCCTGGGGCGGAGTCAAGAGACCCAGTACTTC. It codes for CASSLGRSQETQYF. The gene calls are TRBV11-3 and TRBJ2-5; D is possibly TRBD1 (5 bases). The CDR3 is 14 amino acids. Germline loops: CDR1 SGHNT, CDR2 YENEEA. The V end was cut by 5 bases, the J end by 2 bases, with 12 bases between.